The 8 T cell receptor beta chains in this list originate from one sample, sequenced in a study of cytomegalovirus exposure and HLA in healthy donors. Researchers ran the PCR with 60 Vbeta and 13 Jbeta primers. TCRdb's table, derived via immunoSEQ multiplex PCR, lists solely in-frame clones and lacks some. The sample has more than 150,000 clones, about 81% seen once. The sample was PBMCs. Receptors were obtained from a man aged 40-55 years in good health and CMV-seronegative.

V and J are TRBV20-1 and TRBJ1-5; D is ambiguous. The ends were cut back, 1 base at V and 9 bases at J, with 7 bases in the middle. Germline V gene lookup returns CDR1 DFQATT and CDR2 SNEGSKA (reference sequence). The CDR3 consists of 11 residues. The CDR3 is CSARVEAPQHF. The CDR3 nucleotides are TGCAGTGCTAGAGTAGAGGCGCCCCAGCATTTT.

This chain connects TRBV27 to TRBJ2-7; D is undetermined. Trimming cost V 5 bases and J 0 bases, with 8 bases left between them. The CDR3 is 13 amino acids. Germline lookup yields CDR1 MNHEY and CDR2 SMNVEV (reference sequence). The CDR3 loop reads CASSPASSYEQYF. CDR3 bases: TGTGCCAGCAGTCCCGCGTCCTCCTACGAGCAGTACTTC.

The chain carries TRBV27 and TRBJ1-2, with 9 bases matching TRBD1. Germline lookup yields CDR1 MNHEY and CDR2 SMNVEV (reference sequence). The CDR3 length is 13 residues. V was pared by 5 bases and J by 2 bases, with 0 bases of the junction left unmatched. This CDR3 reads CASSGTGNYGYTF. CDR3 nucleotide sequence: TGTGCCAGCAGTGGGACAGGGAACTATGGCTACACCTTC.

The V and J genes are TRBV30 and TRBJ1-1, with D uncertain. The ends were cut back, 5 bases at V and 0 bases at J, with 10 bases in the middle. CDR1 and CDR2 from the germline V gene are GTSNPN and SVGIG (reference sequence). This CDR3 comprises 13 residues. The CDR3 is CAWAAGMNTEAFF. The CDR3 region has the DNA TGTGCCTGGGCAGCGGGAATGAACACTGAAGCTTTCTTT.

The chain has TRBV9 and TRBJ2-3; 7 bases are a match to TRBD2. CDR1 is SGDLS, CDR2 YYNGEE, per germline. CDR3 length: 15 amino acids. After removal of 0 bases from V and 5 bases from J, the junction contained 6 bases not matched to a gene. The DNA for the CDR3 is TGTGCCAGCAGCGTAGGGACTAGGGAGGGAGATACGCAGTATTTT. This codes for CASSVGTREGDTQYF.

This clone occurred once. J is TRBJ1-4 and V is TRBV12-5, with 8 nucleotides matching TRBD1. Germline V gives CDR1 LGHNT, CDR2 FRNRAP. This CDR3 spans 17 amino acids. After removal of 0 bases from V and 6 bases from J, the junction contained 9 bases not matched to a gene. The CDR3 nucleotides are TGTGCTAGTGGTTTGGTGGGCAGGGGGCGGAGAGATGAAAAACTGTTTTTT. It encodes CASGLVGRGRRDEKLFF.

This chain links TRBV4-2 with TRBJ1-4, with D tentatively TRBD1 (6 bases). The germline V and J ends were trimmed by 3 bases and 4 bases, with 12 bases remaining between them. The CDR3 spans 15 residues. Germline loops: CDR1 LGHNA, CDR2 YNFKEQ. The CDR3: CASSQTDSLNEKLFF. CDR3 DNA: TGTGCCAGCAGCCAGACGGACAGCCTTAATGAAAAACTGTTTTTT.

The gene calls are TRBV21-1 and TRBJ1-6; TRBD1 was called by the table and not checked on the DNA. TRBV21-1 is flagged as a pseudogene. The CDR3 is 20 residues long. The DNA of the CDR3 is TGTGCCAGCAGCAAAGGACTTTCAGGGTTACCGAAGGTGGGTAATTCACCCCTCCACTTT. It codes for CASSKGLSGLPKVGNSPLHF.